The 18 T cell receptor beta chains presented below share a single source sample, sequenced in a study of graft-versus-host responses after intestinal transplantation. The antigens for these receptors are not known. Sequencing was performed with immunoSEQ multiplex PCR; in TCRdb, only in-frame clones are kept and a portion is missing. The sample contains approximately 90,000 clones, about four fifths of which appear only once. The sequencing here drew on unstimulated CD4+ T cells sorted from spleen or lymph node cells, taken before intestinal transplant. The origin of the receptors is a human donor who received an intestinal transplant.

The chain recombines TRBV6-1 with TRBJ2-3, with a tentative D call TRBD2 (6 bases). The CDR3 totals 14 residues. The germline V and J ends were trimmed by 7 bases and 2 bases, with 13 bases remaining between them. Germline CDR1 and CDR2: MNHNS and SASEGT. The CDR3 DNA sequence: TGTGCCAGCATCGGAGTAGCGGACACAGATACGCAGTATTTT. This encodes CASIGVADTDTQYF.

This clone came up a few times. V is TRBV27 and J is TRBJ1-6; D is perhaps TRBD1 (6 bases). V lost 3 bases and J lost 0, with 15 bases in between. Germline V gives CDR1 MNHEY, CDR2 SMNVEV (reference sequence). The CDR3 consists of 18 residues. CDR3 residues: CASSFRPQGSSYNSPLHF. The CDR3 bases are TGTGCCAGCAGTTTCCGGCCGCAGGGGAGCTCCTATAATTCACCCCTCCACTTT.

This sequence joins TRBV5-5 and TRBJ1-6; tentatively, D is TRBD1 (5 bases). The germline V gene encodes CDR1 SGHKS and CDR2 YYEKEE (reference sequence). CDR3 length: 16 residues. V dropped 4 bases and J dropped 2 bases, with 13 bases sitting between them. The CDR3 loop reads CASSNGGNPYNSPLHF. In DNA, the CDR3 is TGTGCCAGCAGCAACGGGGGGAACCCCTATAATTCACCCCTCCACTTT.

This chain links TRBV6-1 with TRBJ1-1; 9 positions agree with TRBD1. CDR3 length equals 15 residues. V shed 3 bases, J shed 8 bases, and the junction held 10 bases outside the gene matches. Germline assignment: CDR1 MNHNS and CDR2 SASEGT. The DNA for the CDR3 is TGTGCCAGCAGTGATTCCGGGACAGGGATAGGAGAAGCTTTCTTT. Protein product: CASSDSGTGIGEAFF.

V and J are TRBV6-5 and TRBJ2-3; D is possibly TRBD2 (5 bases). V was shortened by 0 bases and J by 3 bases, with 10 bases between the two germline ends. CDR3 length: 15 residues. Per the germline V gene, CDR1 is MNHEY and CDR2 is SVGAGI. This CDR3 is CASSYSRTGTDTQYF. CDR3 sequence (DNA): TGTGCCAGCAGTTACTCGAGAACGGGGACAGATACGCAGTATTTT.

This chain links TRBV18 with TRBJ2-1, with 8 bases that match TRBD2. Losses at the gene ends were 3 bases for V and 9 bases for J; bases not matched to a gene: 4. This CDR3 contains 13 residues. The germline V gene has CDR1 KGHSH and CDR2 LQKENI. The CDR3 is CASSPGLGGEQFF. The DNA for the CDR3 is TGTGCCAGCTCACCGGGACTAGGGGGTGAGCAGTTCTTC. Full variable domain (outside the CDR3, taken from reference TRBV18 and TRBJ2-1): NAGVMQNPRHLVRRRGQEARLRCSPMKGHSHVYWYRQLPEEGLKFMVYLQKENIIDESGMPKERFSAEFPKEGPSILRIQQVVRGDSAAYFCASSPGLGGEQFFGPGTRLTVL.

This chain connects TRBV5-1 to TRBJ1-1; a possible D gene is TRBD1 (6 bases). The V end was cut by 1 base, the J end by 4 bases, with 8 bases between. This CDR3 is built from 13 residues. CDR1 is SGHRS and CDR2 is YFSETQ in the germline V gene. As DNA, the CDR3 is TGCGCCAGCAGCTTGACAGGGAGCACTGAAGCTTTCTTT. Amino acids: CASSLTGSTEAFF.

The chain employs TRBV14 and TRBJ2-1; D may be TRBD2 (6 bases). V shed 2 bases and J shed 2 bases, with 10 bases lying between them. The CDR3 runs to 15 residues. Germline loops: CDR1 SGHDN, CDR2 FVKESK. Written as DNA, the CDR3 is TGTGCCAGCAGCCAATTTGGCGGGACCTACAATGAGCAGTTCTTC. This gives the protein CASSQFGGTYNEQFF.

The chain carries TRBV7-8 and TRBJ2-3; TRBD2 might be the D (5 bases). The CDR3 is made up of 17 amino acids. V dropped 1 base and J dropped 0 bases, with 14 bases sitting between them. Per the germline V gene, CDR1 is SGHVS and CDR2 is FQNEAQ. The CDR3 loop is CASSLGLEWTSTDTQYF. The CDR3 DNA follows: TGTGCCAGCAGCTTAGGCCTTGAATGGACTAGCACAGATACGCAGTATTTT.

This chain links TRBV30 with TRBJ1-1; D remains ambiguous. Germline CDR1 is GTSNPN and CDR2 is SVGIG (reference sequence). Trimming removed 3 bases from V and 3 bases from J, with 14 bases in between. This CDR3 region has 14 residues. CDR3 DNA sequence: TGTGCCTGGAGGCGGTCAAGTCGGTACACTGAAGCTTTCTTT. Its translation is CAWRRSSRYTEAFF.

CDR3 region: CASSFDRGEQYF. CDR3 bases: TGCGCCAGCAGCTTTGACAGGGGCGAGCAGTACTTC. The chain combines TRBV5-1 with TRBJ2-7; 8 nucleotides match TRBD1. There are 12 residues in the CDR3. Trimming at V came to 2 bases and at J to 6 bases, leaving 1 base not matched to a gene. Germline CDR1 is SGHRS and CDR2 is YFSETQ. The full variable domain, with the rest looked up from reference TRBV5-1 and TRBJ2-7, is KAGVTQTPRYLIKTRGQQVTLSCSPISGHRSVSWYQQTPGQGLQFLFEYFSETQRNKGNFPGRFSGRQFSNSRSEMNVSTLELGDSALYLCASSFDRGEQYFGPGTRLTVT.

This clone was seen more than once but under ten times. The chain uses TRBV7-9 and TRBJ2-3, with 8 nucleotides matching TRBD2. Germline trimming cut 2 bases from V and 0 bases from J; bases unmatched to any gene: 4. The CDR3 totals 16 residues. From germline, CDR1 is SEHNR and CDR2 FQNEAQ (reference sequence). DNA of the CDR3: TGTGCCAGCAGCTTATCACTAGCGGAAAGCACAGATACGCAGTATTTT. Translating gives CASSLSLAESTDTQYF.

V is TRBV5-6 and J is TRBJ1-1; a possible D gene is TRBD1 (5 bases). Trimming removed 3 bases from V and 3 bases from J, with 9 bases in between. The CDR3 consists of 13 residues. Germline assignment: CDR1 SGHDT and CDR2 YYEEEE. The CDR3 DNA follows: TGTGCCAGCAGCTCGGGACTGTACACTGAAGCTTTCTTT. As protein: CASSSGLYTEAFF.

The CDR3 region is CASSPVRTGDNSPLHF. For the CDR3, the DNA is TGTGCCAGCTCACCCGTTCGGACAGGGGATAATTCACCCCTCCACTTT. The genes are TRBV18 and TRBJ1-6; 9 nucleotides align to TRBD1. Germline assignment: CDR1 KGHSH and CDR2 LQKENI. V lost 3 bases to trimming and J lost 5 bases; unmatched junction nucleotides: 5. The length of the CDR3 is 16 residues.

This chain uses TRBV29-1 with TRBJ2-1; TRBD2 might be the D (6 bases). From germline, CDR1 is SQVTM and CDR2 ANQGSEA. V lost 2 bases, J lost 1 base, and 9 bases lay in between. The CDR3 is 14 amino acids. CDR3 in DNA: TGCAGCGTTGAACAGGCGGGATCCTACAATGAGCAGTTCTTC. It encodes CSVEQAGSYNEQFF.

Concerning this clone itself: Germline and junction disagree at one end, which may indicate a read error. V gene TRBV5-1 combines with J gene TRBJ1-2; D unresolved. Germline values: CDR1 SGHRS, CDR2 YFSETQ. This CDR3 contains 15 residues. CDR3 in amino acids: CAGSLDPAANYGYTF. CDR3 DNA sequence: TGCGCCGGCAGCTTGGATCCGGCGGCGAACTATGGCTACACCTTC.

J is TRBJ2-7 and V is TRBV18, with 10 bases matching TRBD2. The germline gives CDR1 KGHSH, CDR2 LQKENI. The CDR3 has 16 residues. The V gene end was trimmed by 2 bases and the J gene end by 3 bases; junction bases not matched to a gene: 7. The CDR3 DNA is TGTGCCAGCTCACCATTTGGCGGACTAGCGGACTACGAGCAGTACTTC. It translates to CASSPFGGLADYEQYF.

This clone was observed once. The V call is TRBV28, the J call TRBJ1-5; 7 bases are a match to TRBD1. Per germline, CDR1 MDHEN and CDR2 SYDVKM. The length of the CDR3 is 12 residues. V shed 10 bases and J 6 bases; nucleotides not matched to a gene: 6. The chain's CDR3 is CAINRGPQPQHF. CDR3 nucleotides: TGTGCCATCAACAGGGGTCCTCAGCCCCAGCATTTT.